This T cell receptor beta chain emerged from a study of blood T cell repertoires in COVID-19. Authors' processing steps: Counts of nucleated cells, estimated from reference gene primer amplification, were obtained. Measured with immunoSEQ multiplex PCR; TCRdb has only the in-frame clones, and not every one. For V, J and clone size, that table is used; D and trimming come from the DNA. Among approximately 67,000 clones listed, 87% were seen once. This CDR3 spans 16 amino acids. In germline, CDR1 is LNHDA, CDR2 SQIVND (reference sequence). V was shortened by 4 bases and J by 1 base, with 13 bases between the two germline ends.

The TCR sequence derives from a man aged 50-60 years with active COVID-19. The rearrangement joins TRBV19 to TRBJ2-2; maybe TRBD2 (6 bases). Sequencing used peripheral blood. CDR3 sequence reads: CASSTSLRENTGELFF. The CDR3 nucleotides read TGTGCCAGTAGTACATCCTTGCGGGAGAACACCGGGGAGCTGTTTTTT.